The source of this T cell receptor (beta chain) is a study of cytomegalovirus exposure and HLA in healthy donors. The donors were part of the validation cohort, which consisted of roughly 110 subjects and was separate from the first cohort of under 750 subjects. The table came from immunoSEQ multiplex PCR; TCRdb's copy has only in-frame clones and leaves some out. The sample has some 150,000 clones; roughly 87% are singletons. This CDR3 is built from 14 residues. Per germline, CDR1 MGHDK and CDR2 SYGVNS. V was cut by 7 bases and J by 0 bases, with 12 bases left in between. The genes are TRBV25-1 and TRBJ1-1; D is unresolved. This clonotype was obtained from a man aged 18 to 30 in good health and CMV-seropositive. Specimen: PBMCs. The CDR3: CASIAGPMNTEAFF. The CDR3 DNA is TGTGCCAGCATCGCAGGTCCCATGAACACTGAAGCTTTCTTT.